This is a list of T cell receptor beta chains from one sample in a study of cytomegalovirus exposure and HLA in healthy donors. Produced via immunoSEQ multiplex PCR; TCRdb's table is partial and in-frame only. The repertoire holds some 140,000 clones, with around 79% as singletons. The source material was PBMCs. The origin of the receptors is a man younger than 45 in good health and CMV-seropositive. Each CDR3 is given with its conserved first and last residue. The D gene is left open where the match is weak.

j_call v_call d_call cdr3_aa
TRBJ2-3 TRBV30 TRBD2 CAWSASGSTQYF
TRBJ2-3 TRBV30 . CAWRRGGIDTQYF
TRBJ2-1 TRBV6-5 . CASSVTRSGEQFF
TRBJ2-3 TRBV5-1 . CASSRSGIEGADTQYF
TRBJ2-1 TRBV5-1 TRBD2 CASSLADPGLAGGSPYNEQFF
TRBJ2-7 TRBV2 TRBD2 CAGSGGTSYEQYF
TRBJ1-1 TRBV7-2 . CASSFSRAEAFF
TRBJ2-3 TRBV9 TRBD2 CASSETSGFTDTQYF
TRBJ1-4 TRBV6-1 TRBD1 CASTKKSGGPEKLFF
TRBJ2-3 TRBV28 . CASRGTGQGTDTQYF
TRBJ2-7 TRBV20-1 . CSARTIYEQYF
TRBJ2-2 TRBV5-1 TRBD2 CASTISGENTGELFF
TRBJ1-2 TRBV7-9 TRBD1 CASSSTGGANYGYTF
TRBJ2-5 TRBV19 . CASSIGAGEETQYF
TRBJ1-2 TRBV4-1 TRBD1 CASYGGQGDGYTF
TRBJ2-3 TRBV4-3 . CASSQENGGRTDTQYF
TRBJ1-1 TRBV4-2 . CASSQTGGKAEAFF
TRBJ1-6 TRBV14 . CASSSWTANSPLHF
TRBJ1-4 TRBV9 . CASSAIGGNEKLFF
TRBJ2-1 TRBV5-4 . CASSLASDNEQFF
TRBJ2-7 TRBV28 TRBD1 CASRVGTGEVYEQYF
TRBJ2-5 TRBV5-8 . CASSLDAGRETQYF
TRBJ2-3 TRBV6-5 TRBD1 CATRTGAFTDTQYF
TRBJ2-6 TRBV10-3 . CAITPSRSSGANVLTF
TRBJ2-1 TRBV19 TRBD2 CASETGGMTPYNEQFF
TRBJ2-1 TRBV6-1 . CASSRLISYNEQFF
. TRBV6-1 TRBD1 CASGAGTGGYEQYF
TRBJ1-2 TRBV5-8 . CASSLANPGTGGYTF
TRBJ1-5 TRBV5-4 . CASSLMGAQQPQHF
TRBJ1-2 TRBV11-2 . CASSPNDGNYGYTF
TRBJ2-6 TRBV10-3 TRBD1 CAISDYRDRGANVLTF
TRBJ2-3 TRBV28 TRBD2 CASSSWTSLEDTQYF
TRBJ1-1 TRBV5-1 . CASSFTGAEAFF
TRBJ2-2 TRBV14 TRBD1 CASNQGGRFTGELFF
TRBJ2-3 TRBV19 . CASSSSGGTDTQYF
TRBJ2-1 TRBV4-1 TRBD1 CASSQETGQGGLEQFF
TRBJ2-1 TRBV9 TRBD2 CASSVEVGGASNEQFF
TRBJ1-5 TRBV5-5 . CASSPVPGDNQPQHF
TRBJ1-1 TRBV7-2 . CASRTDRNTEAFF
TRBJ1-3 TRBV19 . CASSILASGNTIYF
TRBJ2-2 TRBV18 TRBD1 CASSQQGTKNTGELFF
TRBJ2-7 TRBV5-1 TRBD2 CASSGGGGPSYEQYF
TRBJ1-5 TRBV21-1 . CASSKVDHRSISNQPQHF
TRBJ2-2 TRBV6-5 TRBD1 CASSYRGRAGGELFF
TRBJ1-3 TRBV7-8 . CASSLETSSGNTIYF
TRBJ2-2 TRBV5-1 . CASSMRLADTGELFF
TRBJ2-1 TRBV7-6 . CASSLVSGGRNEQFF
TRBJ1-2 TRBV29-1 TRBD1 CSVEEGTGLGGYTF